The clone carrying this TCR beta chain was counted many times. Its antigen is undetermined. The data derive from a study of T-cell reconstitution after alpha-beta-depleted transplantation in children. Preparation of the TCRbeta library used unique molecular identifiers. MiXCR, applied by TCRdb to the PCR reads, yields one record per CDR3 protein. The sample lists roughly 300,000 distinct CDR3 sequences; roughly 11% were seen once. Study-wide points: Two months or so post-transplant, alpha-beta T cells reportedly derived from several hundred expanded graft clones. There were some patients whose high TCRbeta diversity at day 60 came from surviving recipient T cells and thymic progenitors. One year post-transplant, T-cell counts and diversity were largely derived from T cells produced anew.

This specimen consisted of peripheral blood, obtained 180 days after TCRalphabeta/CD19-depleted stem cell transplant. The receptor was derived from a male patient aged 2-15 years who had a stem cell transplant for chronic granulomatous disease, so the T cells may come from the graft donor.

The DNA for the CDR3 is TGCAGTGCTAGGGGGCCACTCATTAGCACAGATACGCAGTATTTT. Amino acid sequence: CSARGPLISTDTQYF. The chain couples TRBV20-1 to TRBJ2-3; D is possibly TRBD1 (5 bases). CDR1 DFQATT and CDR2 SNEGSKA come from the germline V gene (reference sequence). Trimming left V 3 bases short and J 0 bases short, with 13 bases between. CDR3 size: 15 residues.